There are a few counts of the clone carrying this T cell receptor (beta chain). Its target is unknown. The CDR3 length is 14 residues. The germline V gene has CDR1 SGHDN and CDR2 FVKESK. V gave up 1 base and J gave up 5 bases, with 10 bases separating them. A sample-barcoded 5' primer and a J-beta primer mix were used in a second PCR of about 6 to 12 cycles. In TCRdb, the 5' RACE reads were re-called with MiXCR into one record per CDR3 protein. Of 850,000 to 950,000 distinct CDR3 sequences detected, less than 35% appear once; the ten largest clones hold roughly 17%. The sample belongs to a study of blood T cells in healthy people across ages. Overall study results and limits: Diversity figures derived from one million T cells were judged to underestimate the true value. There was no known CMV status for donors, so expanded clonotype changes were possibly confounded.

V gene TRBV14 combines with J gene TRBJ2-3; the D gene is possibly TRBD1 (6 bases). The origin of this receptor is a woman aged 80 or older in good health. Source material: blood. The CDR3 is CASSQGGPQDTQYF. The DNA for the CDR3 is TGTGCCAGCAGCCAAGGGGGGCCCCAAGATACGCAGTATTTT.